This T cell receptor beta chain appears in the sequencing data of a study of T cell responses to AZD1222 COVID-19 vaccine. Whole-study context: Whether given at about 4 or about 12 weeks, second doses were pooled.

Assay used: immunoSEQ multiplex PCR; TCRdb lists only in-frame clones, some missing. The sample comprises some 120,000 clones, less than 95% of which are singletons, and more than 6% rests with the top ten. General study findings and limits: No repertoire was sampled before or during the peak T cell response, only after it. The number of AZD1222 recipients seropositive at baseline was only five to seven. Most donors were white British, females outnumbered males, and clonal diversity was possibly underestimated.

Concerning this clone: Its antigen is as yet unknown.

Germline assignment: CDR1 SGDLS and CDR2 YYNGEE. Trimming took 3 bases from V and 1 from J; bases not matched to a gene: 2. The CDR3 is 16 residues long. The receptor's source is an adult in good health. Here the sequenced sample was peripheral blood, taken on day 0 of AZD1222 vaccination. The chain links TRBV9 to TRBJ1-6, with TRBD1 matching over 9 bases. CDR3 in amino acids: CASSEQGASYNSPLHF. The CDR3, as DNA: TGTGCCAGCAGCGAACAGGGGGCGTCCTATAATTCACCCCTCCACTTT.